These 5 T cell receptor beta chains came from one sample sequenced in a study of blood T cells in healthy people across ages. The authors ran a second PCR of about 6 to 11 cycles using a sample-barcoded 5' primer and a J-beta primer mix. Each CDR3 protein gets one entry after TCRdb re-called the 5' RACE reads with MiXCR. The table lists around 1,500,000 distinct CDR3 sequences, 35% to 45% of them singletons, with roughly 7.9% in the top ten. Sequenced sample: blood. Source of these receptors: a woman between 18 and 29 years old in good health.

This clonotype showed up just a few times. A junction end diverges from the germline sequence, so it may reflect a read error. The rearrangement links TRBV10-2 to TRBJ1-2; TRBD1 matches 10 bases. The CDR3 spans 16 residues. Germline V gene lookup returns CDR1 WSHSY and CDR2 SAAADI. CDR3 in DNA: TGCGCCAGTAGTGAGTCGCTCTGGACAGGGGGTGCTGGCTACACCTTC. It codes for CASSESLWTGGAGYTF.

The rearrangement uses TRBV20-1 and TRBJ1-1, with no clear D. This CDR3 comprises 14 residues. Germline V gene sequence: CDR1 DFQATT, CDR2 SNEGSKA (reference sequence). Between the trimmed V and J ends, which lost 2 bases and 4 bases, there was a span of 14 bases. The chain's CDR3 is CSARWGLKATEAFF. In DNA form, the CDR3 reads TGCAGTGCTAGATGGGGATTAAAAGCCACTGAAGCTTTCTTT.

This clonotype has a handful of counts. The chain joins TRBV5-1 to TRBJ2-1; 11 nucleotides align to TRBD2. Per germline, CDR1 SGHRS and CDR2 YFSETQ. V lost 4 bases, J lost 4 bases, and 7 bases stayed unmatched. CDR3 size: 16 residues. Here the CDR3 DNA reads TGCGCCAGCAGCCTCCGACTAGCGGGGCGATACAATGAGCAGTTCTTC. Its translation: CASSLRLAGRYNEQFF.

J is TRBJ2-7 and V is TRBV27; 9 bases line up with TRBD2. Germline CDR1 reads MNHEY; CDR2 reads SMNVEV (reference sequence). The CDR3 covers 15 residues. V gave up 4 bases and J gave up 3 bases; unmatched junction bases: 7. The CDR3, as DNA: TGTGCCAGCAGTTCCTTAGCGGGGGCCCGCTACGAGCAGTACTTC. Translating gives CASSSLAGARYEQYF.

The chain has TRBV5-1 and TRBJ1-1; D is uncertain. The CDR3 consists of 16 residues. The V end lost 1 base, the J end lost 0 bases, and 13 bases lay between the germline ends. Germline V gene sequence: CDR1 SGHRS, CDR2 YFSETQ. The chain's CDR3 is CASSLLGNAMNTEAFF. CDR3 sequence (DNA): TGCGCCAGCAGCTTGTTAGGCAACGCAATGAACACTGAAGCTTTCTTT.